The text below deals with one TCR beta chain. CDR1 is GTSNPN, CDR2 SVGIG, per germline (reference sequence). The CDR3 loop spans 12 amino acids. Deletions cut 2 bases from V and 6 bases from J, with 10 bases between. This entry is derived from a study of technical replicates of blood from several donors. The repertoire was sequenced with immunoSEQ multiplex PCR; TCRdb's copy has only in-frame clones and lacks some. The top ten hold roughly 4.5% of the sample, which has about 69,000 clones, roughly 88% seen once. The sequencing sample was made of PBMCs. V usage is TRBV30 and J usage is TRBJ1-1; D unclear. This receptor was obtained from a human donor in good health. Some clones in this sample may be carry-over from other donors' samples. DNA for the CDR3: TGTGCCTGGAGTAAACTGAGCGCTGAAGCTTTCTTT. Encoded protein: CAWSKLSAEAFF.